These 23 T cell receptor beta chains were sequenced from one sample in a study of T cell responses to AZD1222 COVID-19 vaccine. The assay was immunoSEQ multiplex PCR, and TCRdb's table has in-frame clones only and misses some. The table includes roughly 190,000 clones, roughly nine tenths detected once. Source: peripheral blood, taken 28 days after the second AZD1222 dose. These receptors all stem from an adult who received the AZD1222 COVID-19 vaccine.

The J gene is TRBJ2-7, the V gene TRBV18, with 7 bases fitting TRBD2. There are 16 residues in the CDR3. The ends lost 0 bases at V and 7 bases at J; junction bases unmatched: 12. Germline V gene data show CDR1 as KGHSH and CDR2 as LQKENI. In DNA form, the CDR3 reads TGTGCCAGCTCACCACCGATGGGGCGGGAGAAGGGGGAGCAGTACTTC. Translating it yields CASSPPMGREKGEQYF.

This chain uses TRBV5-1 with TRBJ1-1; the match to TRBD1 covers 7 bases. This CDR3 has 14 residues. The trim removed 2 bases at V and 8 bases at J, leaving 9 bases unmatched. The germline CDR1 and CDR2 sequences are SGHRS and YFSETQ. The CDR3 protein is CASSFGTVNLEAFF. The DNA of the CDR3 is TGCGCCAGCAGCTTCGGGACAGTGAACCTGGAAGCTTTCTTT.

This sequence joins TRBV7-2 and TRBJ2-2; D gene uncertain. Trimming took 3 bases from V and 4 from J, leaving 3 bases between them. Germline CDR1 SGHTA, CDR2 FQGNSA. The CDR3 has 12 amino acids. The CDR3 is CASSFSTGELFF. CDR3 DNA: TGTGCCAGCAGCTTTAGCACCGGGGAGCTGTTTTTT.

This rearrangement joins TRBV7-2 to TRBJ2-5, with TRBD2 matching 10 bases. CDR1 and CDR2 from the germline V gene are SGHTA and FQGNSA. This CDR3 has 16 amino acids. Germline trimming cut 1 base from V and 1 base from J; bases unmatched to any gene: 3. The CDR3 nucleotides are TGTGCCAGCAGCTTAGGCAGCGGGGGGGCCCAAGAGACCCAGTACTTC. Its translation is CASSLGSGGAQETQYF.

The chain combines TRBV6-1 with TRBJ1-2; D gene ambiguous. V dropped 0 bases and J dropped 8 bases, with 7 bases sitting between them. The germline V gene encodes CDR1 MNHNS and CDR2 SASEGT. The CDR3 length is 12 residues. CDR3 bases: TGTGCCAGCAGTGAAGCGGTGGGAGGCTACACCTTC. Protein: CASSEAVGGYTF.

J is TRBJ1-5 and V is TRBV14; D remains unclear. CDR1 and CDR2 (germline): SGHDN, FVKESK. V gave up 4 bases and J gave up 1 base, with 8 bases separating them. This CDR3 comprises 14 residues. In nucleotides, the CDR3 is TGTGCCAGCAGCCCTTGGTGGAGCAATCAGCCCCAGCATTTT. It yields the protein CASSPWWSNQPQHF.

This CDR3 is CAWSVGEGRATDTQYF. The CDR3 region has the DNA TGTGCCTGGAGTGTAGGGGAGGGGCGGGCCACAGATACGCAGTATTTT. The chain carries TRBV30 and TRBJ2-3; 7 bases line up with TRBD2. With V trimmed by 0 bases and J by 2 bases, 8 bases remained unmatched. This CDR3 contains 16 residues. The germline V gene encodes CDR1 GTSNPN and CDR2 SVGIG (reference sequence).

The chain is built from TRBV7-9 and TRBJ2-7, with 7 bases lining up with TRBD1. The CDR3 length is 13 residues. V lost 1 base, J lost 5 bases, and 2 bases stayed unmatched. Germline values: CDR1 SEHNR, CDR2 FQNEAQ (reference sequence). The CDR3 region has the DNA TGTGCCAGCAGCTTAGGGGACAGCCACGAGCAGTACTTC. This codes for CASSLGDSHEQYF.

The chain has TRBV28 and TRBJ2-1, with D perhaps being TRBD1 or TRBD2 (5 bases each). The CDR3 length is 16 residues. Per the germline V gene, CDR1 is MDHEN and CDR2 is SYDVKM. Trimming removed 2 bases at V and 7 bases at J, with 18 bases between. The DNA of the CDR3 is TGTGCCAGCAGTTTAAGGGTTGGCAGGGCGGGTAATGAGCAGTTCTTC. Translating it yields CASSLRVGRAGNEQFF.

The gene calls are TRBV28 and TRBJ2-7, with D unresolved. Per the germline V gene, CDR1 is MDHEN and CDR2 is SYDVKM. The CDR3 has 12 residues. The V end was cut by 2 bases, the J end by 6 bases, with 8 bases between. In nucleotides, the CDR3 is TGTGCCAGCAGTTTACTCCTACGCGAGCAGTACTTC. This codes for CASSLLLREQYF. The full variable domain, completed using reference TRBV28 and TRBJ2-7, is DVKVTQSSRYLVKRTGEKVFLECVQDMDHENMFWYRQDPGLGLRLIYFSYDVKMKEKGDIPEGYSVSREKKERFSLILESASTNQTSMYLCASSLLLREQYFGPGTRLTVT.

This chain connects TRBV7-9 to TRBJ2-1; D not certain. V lost 5 bases and J lost 0, with 8 bases in between. The CDR3 has 14 residues. Germline CDR1 SEHNR, CDR2 FQNEAQ (reference sequence). The CDR3 loop reads CASSQISSYNEQFF. CDR3 bases: TGTGCCAGCAGCCAAATCAGCTCCTACAATGAGCAGTTCTTC.

This chain connects TRBV6-2 or TRBV6-3 to TRBJ2-7, with no clear D. V lost 5 bases to trimming and J lost 3 bases, with 5 bases between them. Germline CDR1 is MNHEY and CDR2 is SVGEGT. The CDR3 contains 11 residues. This CDR3 is CASSLYYEQYF. Written as DNA, the CDR3 is TGTGCCAGCAGTCTCTACTACGAGCAGTACTTC.

The genes are TRBV7-9 and TRBJ2-1, with TRBD2 identical over 13 bases. Germline assignment: CDR1 SEHNR and CDR2 FQNEAQ (reference sequence). After removal of 1 base from V and 6 bases from J, the junction contained 6 bases not matched to a gene. This CDR3 is built from 17 residues. The CDR3 region is CASSLGTSGSGVNEQFF. CDR3 bases: TGTGCCAGCAGCTTAGGGACTAGCGGGAGTGGGGTCAATGAGCAGTTCTTC.

This chain's CDR3 is CASSANYEQYF. For the CDR3, the DNA is TGTGCCAGCAGTGCGAACTACGAGCAGTACTTC. This chain joins TRBV11-1 and TRBJ2-7, with D hard to call. The V end was cut by 6 bases, the J end by 3 bases, with 6 bases between. The CDR3 covers 11 residues. Germline V gene data show CDR1 as SGHAT and CDR2 as FQDESV (reference sequence).

This sequence joins TRBV29-1 and TRBJ2-2; D gene ambiguous. The V gene lost 7 bases and the J gene lost 6 bases, with 9 bases spanning the gap. Germline V gene lookup returns CDR1 SQVTM and CDR2 ANQGSEA. The CDR3 is 11 residues long. CDR3 amino acids: CSAGPPGELFF. The CDR3 coding sequence is TGCAGCGCCGGACCACCCGGGGAGCTGTTTTTT.

The rearrangement uses TRBV5-1 and TRBJ2-6; 10 bases agree with TRBD2. In germline, CDR1 is SGHRS, CDR2 YFSETQ. J lost 0 bases, V lost 0 bases, and 9 bases had no gene match. This CDR3 is 20 amino acids long. The CDR3 sequence is CASSLGSGSSGSSGANVLTF. The CDR3, as DNA: TGCGCCAGCAGCTTGGGTTCGGGGTCTAGCGGGAGCTCTGGGGCCAACGTCCTGACTTTC.

The genes are TRBV27 and TRBJ2-5; 12 bases align to TRBD2. V was clipped by 0 bases and J by 5 bases; unmatched bases: 7. This CDR3 spans 17 amino acids. The germline gives CDR1 MNHEY, CDR2 SMNVEV (reference sequence). CDR3 region: CASSLSRTSGIRETQYF. CDR3 bases: TGTGCCAGCAGTTTATCGCGGACTAGCGGGATTAGGGAGACCCAGTACTTC.

The gene calls are TRBV4-1 and TRBJ2-7; weak D call: TRBD1 (5 bases). With 2 bases removed from V and 4 bases from J, the gap between germline ends came to 12 bases. The germline V gene encodes CDR1 MGHRA and CDR2 YSYEKL. CDR3 length equals 14 residues. The DNA for the CDR3 is TGCGCCAGCAGCCAAAGGCAGGGCTTTTACGAGCAGTACTTC. Translated, it gives CASSQRQGFYEQYF.

The CDR3 DNA reads TGTGCCAGCAGCGTAGCTCGGGACCAGGGTGGGGAGACCCAGTACTTC. Protein product: CASSVARDQGGETQYF. The chain recombines TRBV9 with TRBJ2-5; the D call may be TRBD1 or TRBD2 (5 bases each). Germline V gives CDR1 SGDLS, CDR2 YYNGEE. There are 16 residues in the CDR3. Trimming removed 0 bases at V and 5 bases at J, with 17 bases between.

The chain employs TRBV13 and TRBJ1-4, with D tentatively TRBD1 (6 bases). The germline V gene has CDR1 PRHDT and CDR2 FYEKMQ (reference sequence). The V end was cut by 5 bases, the J end by 7 bases, with 17 bases between. This CDR3 has 15 amino acids. Written as DNA, the CDR3 is TGTGCCAGCAGCCTCTTTACAGGGTCGGGTGAAAAACTGTTTTTT. The encoded protein is CASSLFTGSGEKLFF.

This clone was detected once. The V call is TRBV27, the J call TRBJ2-7, with 11 bases fitting TRBD2. CDR3 length equals 15 residues. The germline V gene has CDR1 MNHEY and CDR2 SMNVEV (reference sequence). V lost 6 bases, J lost 2 bases, and 6 bases stayed unmatched. This CDR3 is CASSSGTSGAYEQYF. In nucleotides, the CDR3 is TGTGCCAGCAGCTCCGGGACTAGCGGAGCCTACGAGCAGTACTTC.

The chain couples TRBV28 to TRBJ1-3, with a weak D call TRBD1 (6 bases). CDR3 length equals 18 residues. In germline, CDR1 is MDHEN, CDR2 SYDVKM. V was cut by 3 bases and J by 4 bases, with 22 bases left in between. The CDR3 sequence is CASSLAGARFGGGNTIYF. CDR3 bases: TGTGCCAGCAGTTTGGCGGGGGCCCGCTTTGGTGGAGGAAACACCATATATTTT.

The V and J genes are TRBV19 and TRBJ1-3; TRBD1 is a possible D gene (5 bases). This CDR3 has 15 amino acids. The ends were cut back, 6 bases at V and 0 bases at J, with 12 bases in the middle. Germline CDR1 reads LNHDA; CDR2 reads SQIVND (reference sequence). CDR3 in DNA: TGTGCCAGTAGAAAAACGGGGACCTCTGGAAACACCATATATTTT. Translation: CASRKTGTSGNTIYF.